The text below deals with one TCR beta chain. Assay used: immunoSEQ multiplex PCR; TCRdb lists only in-frame clones, some missing. Among more than 200,000 clones listed, 70% to 90% were seen once. The V gene's germline CDR1 is SNHLY and CDR2 FYNNEI. The V and J ends lost 5 bases and 0 bases, in that order; junction bases with no gene match: 13. This CDR3 is built from 19 residues. These data originate in a study of blood T cell repertoires in COVID-19. As for the study in general: PBMCs, B-cell-depleted T cells, or T cells provided the cDNA or gDNA that made up the material.

The sequenced sample consisted of peripheral blood. The chain carries TRBV2 and TRBJ2-6, with 7 bases identical to TRBD1. The receptor comes from a woman aged 60 to 75 with COVID-19, enrolled during active disease. CDR3: CASSPEPGQSRSGANVLTF. In nucleotides, the CDR3 is TGTGCCAGCAGTCCTGAACCGGGACAGAGCCGCTCTGGGGCCAACGTCCTGACTTTC.